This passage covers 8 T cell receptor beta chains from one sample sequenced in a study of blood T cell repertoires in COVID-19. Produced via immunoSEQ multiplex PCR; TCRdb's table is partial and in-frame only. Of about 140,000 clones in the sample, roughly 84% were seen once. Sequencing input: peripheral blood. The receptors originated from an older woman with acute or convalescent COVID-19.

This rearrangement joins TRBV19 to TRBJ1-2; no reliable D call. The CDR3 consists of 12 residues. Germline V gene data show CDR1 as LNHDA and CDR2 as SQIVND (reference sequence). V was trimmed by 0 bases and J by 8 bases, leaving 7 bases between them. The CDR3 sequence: CASSIDLWGYTF. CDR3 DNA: TGTGCCAGTAGTATAGATCTATGGGGCTACACCTTC.

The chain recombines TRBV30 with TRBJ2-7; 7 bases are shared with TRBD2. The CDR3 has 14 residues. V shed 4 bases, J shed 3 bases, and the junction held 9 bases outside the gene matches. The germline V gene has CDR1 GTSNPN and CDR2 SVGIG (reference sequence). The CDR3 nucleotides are TGTGCCTGGAATCGAAACGGGGAGGGCTACGAGCAGTACTTC. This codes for CAWNRNGEGYEQYF.

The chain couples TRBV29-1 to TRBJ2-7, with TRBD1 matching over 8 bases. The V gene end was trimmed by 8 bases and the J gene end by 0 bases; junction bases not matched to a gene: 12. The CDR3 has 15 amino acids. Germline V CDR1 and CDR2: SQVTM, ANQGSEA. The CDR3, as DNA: TGCAGCCTAGGACAGGGCGCCTTCAGCTCCTACGAGCAGTACTTC. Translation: CSLGQGAFSSYEQYF.

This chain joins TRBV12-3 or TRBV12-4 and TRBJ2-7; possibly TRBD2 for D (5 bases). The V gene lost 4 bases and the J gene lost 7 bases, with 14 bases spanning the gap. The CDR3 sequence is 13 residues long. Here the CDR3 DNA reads TGTGCCAGCAGTTCCCCCCCTGGCGGGGAGCAGTACTTC. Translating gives CASSSPPGGEQYF.

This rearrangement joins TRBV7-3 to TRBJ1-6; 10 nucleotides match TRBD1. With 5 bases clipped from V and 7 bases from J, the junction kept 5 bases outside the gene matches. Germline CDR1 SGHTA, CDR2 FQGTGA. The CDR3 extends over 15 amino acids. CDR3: CASSRDRGYNSPLHF. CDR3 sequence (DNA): TGTGCCAGCAGCCGGGACAGGGGATACAATTCACCCCTCCACTTT.

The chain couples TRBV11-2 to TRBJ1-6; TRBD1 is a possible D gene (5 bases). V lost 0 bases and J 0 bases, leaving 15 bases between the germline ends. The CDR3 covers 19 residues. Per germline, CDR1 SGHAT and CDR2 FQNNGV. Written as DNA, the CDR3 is TGTGCCAGCAGCTTAGATGGGACTTGGGGTAGCTCCTATAATTCACCCCTCCACTTT. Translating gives CASSLDGTWGSSYNSPLHF.

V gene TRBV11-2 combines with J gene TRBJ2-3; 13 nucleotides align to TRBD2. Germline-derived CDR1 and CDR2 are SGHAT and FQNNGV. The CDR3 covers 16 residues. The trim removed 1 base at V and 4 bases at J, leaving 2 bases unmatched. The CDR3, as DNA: TGTGCCAGCAGCTTAGGACTAGCGGGAGGCGCAGATACGCAGTATTTT. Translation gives CASSLGLAGGADTQYF.

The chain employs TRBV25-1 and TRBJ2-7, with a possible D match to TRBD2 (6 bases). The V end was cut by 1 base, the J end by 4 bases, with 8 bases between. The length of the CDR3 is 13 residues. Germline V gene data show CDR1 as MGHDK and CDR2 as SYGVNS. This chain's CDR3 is CASSESGGYEQYF. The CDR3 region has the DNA TGTGCCAGCAGTGAATCTGGGGGGTACGAGCAGTACTTC.